This TCR beta chain was captured in a study of T cell responses to AZD1222 COVID-19 vaccine. Findings and limits, study-wide: Repertoires were obtained only post-peak T cell response.

Trimming left V 6 bases short and J 10 bases short, with 16 bases between. This CDR3 region has 13 residues. Per the germline V gene, CDR1 is SGHTA and CDR2 is FQGNSA. Method: immunoSEQ multiplex PCR; TCRdb's copy keeps in-frame clones and lacks some. The table has some 180,000 clones, 90% to 95% seen once. This clone was picked up a small number of times. As yet, its antigen is unknown. The chain uses TRBV7-2 and TRBJ2-1; D tentatively reads TRBD1 or TRBD2 (5 bases each). The sample here was peripheral blood, taken 28 days after the second dose of the MenACWY control vaccine. This clonotype was sampled from an adult who received the MenACWY meningococcal vaccine as a control. CDR3 amino acids: CASSPGTGREQFF. CDR3 in DNA: TGTGCCAGCAGTCCCGGAACGGGGCGCGAGCAGTTCTTC.